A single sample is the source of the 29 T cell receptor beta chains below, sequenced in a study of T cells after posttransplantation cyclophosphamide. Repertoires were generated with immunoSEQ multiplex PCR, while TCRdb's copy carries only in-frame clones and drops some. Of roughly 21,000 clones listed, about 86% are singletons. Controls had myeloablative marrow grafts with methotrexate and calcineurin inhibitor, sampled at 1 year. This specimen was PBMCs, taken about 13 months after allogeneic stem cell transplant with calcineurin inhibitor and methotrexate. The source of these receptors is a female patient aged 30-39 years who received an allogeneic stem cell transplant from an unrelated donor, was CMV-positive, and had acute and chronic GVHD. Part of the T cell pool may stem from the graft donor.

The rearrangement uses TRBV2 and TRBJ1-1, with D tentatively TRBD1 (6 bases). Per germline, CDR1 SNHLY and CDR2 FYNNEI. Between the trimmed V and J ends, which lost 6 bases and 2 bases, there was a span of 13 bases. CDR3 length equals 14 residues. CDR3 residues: CASRPTGLNTEAFF. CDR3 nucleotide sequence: TGTGCCAGCAGGCCTACAGGGTTAAACACTGAAGCTTTCTTT.

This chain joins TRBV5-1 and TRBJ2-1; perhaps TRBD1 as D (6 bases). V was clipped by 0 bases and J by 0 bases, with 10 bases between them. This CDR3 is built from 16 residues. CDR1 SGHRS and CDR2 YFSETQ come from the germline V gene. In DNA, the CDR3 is TGCGCCAGCAGCTTGGGAGGGGGATTCTCCTACAATGAGCAGTTCTTC. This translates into CASSLGGGFSYNEQFF.

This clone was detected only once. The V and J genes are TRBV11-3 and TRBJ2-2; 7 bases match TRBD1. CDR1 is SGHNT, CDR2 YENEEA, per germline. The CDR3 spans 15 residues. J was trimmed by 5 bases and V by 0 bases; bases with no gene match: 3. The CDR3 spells CASSLEAGGTGELFF. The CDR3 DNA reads TGTGCCAGCAGCTTAGAGGCAGGGGGTACCGGGGAGCTGTTTTTT.

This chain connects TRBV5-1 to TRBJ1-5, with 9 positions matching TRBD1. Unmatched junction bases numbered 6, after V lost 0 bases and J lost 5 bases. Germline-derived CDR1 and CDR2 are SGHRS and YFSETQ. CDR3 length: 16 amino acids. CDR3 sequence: CASSLGGQGGYQPQHF. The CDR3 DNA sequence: TGCGCCAGCAGCTTGGGGGGACAGGGTGGCTATCAGCCCCAGCATTTT.

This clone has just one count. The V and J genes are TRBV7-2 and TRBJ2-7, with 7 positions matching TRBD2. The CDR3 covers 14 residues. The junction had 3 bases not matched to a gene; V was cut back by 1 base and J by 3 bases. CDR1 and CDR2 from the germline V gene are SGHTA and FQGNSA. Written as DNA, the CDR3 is TGTGCCAGCAGCTTAGGACTAGCTGGCTACGAGCAGTACTTC. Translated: CASSLGLAGYEQYF.

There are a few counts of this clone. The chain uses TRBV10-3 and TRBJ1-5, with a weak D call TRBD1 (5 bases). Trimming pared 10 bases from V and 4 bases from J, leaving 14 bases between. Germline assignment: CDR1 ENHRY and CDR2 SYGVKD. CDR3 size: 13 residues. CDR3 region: CATQGSLNQPQHF. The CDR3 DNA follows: TGTGCCACCCAGGGAAGTCTAAATCAGCCCCAGCATTTT.

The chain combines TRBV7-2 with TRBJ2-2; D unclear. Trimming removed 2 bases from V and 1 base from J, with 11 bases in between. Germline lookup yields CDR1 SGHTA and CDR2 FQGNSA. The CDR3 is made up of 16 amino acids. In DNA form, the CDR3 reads TGTGCCAGCAGCTTAAGGCGGCCCGAGAACACCGGGGAGCTGTTTTTT. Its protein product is CASSLRRPENTGELFF.

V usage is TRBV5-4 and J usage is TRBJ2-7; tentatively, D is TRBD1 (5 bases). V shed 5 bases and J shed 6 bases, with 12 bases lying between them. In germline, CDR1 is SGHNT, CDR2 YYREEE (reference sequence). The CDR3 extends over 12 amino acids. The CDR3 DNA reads TGTGCCAGCAGTTGGGCCCAGGGCGAGCAGTACTTC. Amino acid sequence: CASSWAQGEQYF.

The CDR3 nucleotides read TGTGCCAGCAGCTTAAAACAGACTGAAAAACTGTTTTTT. Amino acid sequence: CASSLKQTEKLFF. The chain links TRBV7-9 to TRBJ1-4, with D unresolved. V was trimmed by 2 bases and J by 7 bases, leaving 8 bases between them. Germline CDR1 reads SEHNR; CDR2 reads FQNEAQ (reference sequence). This CDR3 region has 13 residues.

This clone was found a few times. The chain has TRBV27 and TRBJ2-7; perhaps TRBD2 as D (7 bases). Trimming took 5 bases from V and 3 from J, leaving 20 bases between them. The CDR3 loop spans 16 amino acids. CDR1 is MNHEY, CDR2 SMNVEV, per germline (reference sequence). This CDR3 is CASSPSGRGGGYEQYF. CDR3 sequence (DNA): TGTGCCAGCAGTCCCTCCGGCAGGGGCGGGGGCTACGAGCAGTACTTC.

CDR3 protein: CASSSLLLNTGELFF. CDR3 coding DNA: TGCGCCAGCAGCTCGCTCCTCCTAAACACCGGGGAGCTGTTTTTT. This sequence joins TRBV5-1 and TRBJ2-2; D is unclear. The CDR3 contains 15 residues. CDR1 SGHRS and CDR2 YFSETQ come from the germline V gene. Trimming took 3 bases from V and 2 from J, leaving 11 bases between them.

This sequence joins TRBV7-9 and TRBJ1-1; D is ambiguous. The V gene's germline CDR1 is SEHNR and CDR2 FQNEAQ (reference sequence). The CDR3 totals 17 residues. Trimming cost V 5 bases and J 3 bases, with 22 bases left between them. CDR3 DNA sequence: TGTGCCAGCAGCCCTTCGCCGGGGTTCCAAGCGGACACTGAAGCTTTCTTT. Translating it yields CASSPSPGFQADTEAFF.

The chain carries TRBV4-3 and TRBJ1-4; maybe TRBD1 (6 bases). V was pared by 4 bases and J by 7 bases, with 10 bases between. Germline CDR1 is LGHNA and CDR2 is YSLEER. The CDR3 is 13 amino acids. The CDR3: CASSRGTSEKLFF. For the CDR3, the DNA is TGCGCCAGCAGCCGAGGGACAAGTGAAAAACTGTTTTTT.

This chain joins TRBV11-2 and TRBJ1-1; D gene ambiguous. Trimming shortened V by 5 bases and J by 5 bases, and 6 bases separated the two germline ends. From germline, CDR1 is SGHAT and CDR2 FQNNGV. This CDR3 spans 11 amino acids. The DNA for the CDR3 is TGTGCCAGCAGCACACAGACTGAAGCTTTCTTT. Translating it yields CASSTQTEAFF.

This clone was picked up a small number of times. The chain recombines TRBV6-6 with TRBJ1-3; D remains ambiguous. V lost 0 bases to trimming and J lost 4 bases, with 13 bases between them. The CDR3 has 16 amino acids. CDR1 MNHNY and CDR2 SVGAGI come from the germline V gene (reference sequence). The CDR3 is CASSYSLSAVGNTIYF. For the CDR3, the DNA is TGTGCCAGCAGTTACTCGTTATCCGCAGTAGGAAACACCATATATTTT.

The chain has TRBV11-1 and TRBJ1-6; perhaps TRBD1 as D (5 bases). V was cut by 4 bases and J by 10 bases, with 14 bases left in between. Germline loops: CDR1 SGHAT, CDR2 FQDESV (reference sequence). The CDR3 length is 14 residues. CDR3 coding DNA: TGTGCCAGCAGCTATACAGAACACAGGTCACCCCTCCACTTT. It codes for CASSYTEHRSPLHF.

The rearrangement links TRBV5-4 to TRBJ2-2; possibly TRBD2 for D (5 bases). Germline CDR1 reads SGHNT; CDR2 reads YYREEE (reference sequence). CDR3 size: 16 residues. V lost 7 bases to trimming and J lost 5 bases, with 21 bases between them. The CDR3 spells CASRLRSGAETGELFF. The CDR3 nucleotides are TGTGCCAGCCGGCTGCGAAGCGGAGCCGAGACCGGGGAGCTGTTTTTT.

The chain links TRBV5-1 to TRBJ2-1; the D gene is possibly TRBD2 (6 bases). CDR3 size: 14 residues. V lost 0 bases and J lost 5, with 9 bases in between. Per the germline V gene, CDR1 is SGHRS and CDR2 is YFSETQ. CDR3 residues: CASSLAGGNNEQFF. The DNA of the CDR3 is TGCGCCAGCAGCTTGGCTGGGGGGAACAATGAGCAGTTCTTC.

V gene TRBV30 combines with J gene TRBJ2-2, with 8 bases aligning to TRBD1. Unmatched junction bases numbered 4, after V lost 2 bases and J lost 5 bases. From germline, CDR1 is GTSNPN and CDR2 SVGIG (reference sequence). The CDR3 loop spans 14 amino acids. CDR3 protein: CAWSIQGATGELFF. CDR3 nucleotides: TGTGCCTGGAGTATTCAGGGGGCGACCGGGGAGCTGTTTTTT.

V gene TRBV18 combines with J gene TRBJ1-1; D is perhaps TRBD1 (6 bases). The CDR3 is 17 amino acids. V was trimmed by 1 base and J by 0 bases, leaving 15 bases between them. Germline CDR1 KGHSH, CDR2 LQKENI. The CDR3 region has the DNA TGTGCCAGCTCACCACGTGCACCGGACAGAGTGAACACTGAAGCTTTCTTT. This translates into CASSPRAPDRVNTEAFF. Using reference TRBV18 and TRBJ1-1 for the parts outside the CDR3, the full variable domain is NAGVMQNPRHLVRRRGQEARLRCSPMKGHSHVYWYRQLPEEGLKFMVYLQKENIIDESGMPKERFSAEFPKEGPSILRIQQVVRGDSAAYFCASSPRAPDRVNTEAFFGQGTRLTVV.

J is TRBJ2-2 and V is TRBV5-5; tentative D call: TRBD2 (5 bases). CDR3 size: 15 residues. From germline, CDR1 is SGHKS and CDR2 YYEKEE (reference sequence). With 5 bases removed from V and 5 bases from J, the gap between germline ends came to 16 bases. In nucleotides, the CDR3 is TGTGCCAGCAGGCGGGCCAGCTTTACAACCGGGGAGCTGTTTTTT. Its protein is CASRRASFTTGELFF.

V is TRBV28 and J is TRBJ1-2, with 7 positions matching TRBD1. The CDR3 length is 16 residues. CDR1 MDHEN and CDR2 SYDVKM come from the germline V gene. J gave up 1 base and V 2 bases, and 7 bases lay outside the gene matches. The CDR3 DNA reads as TGTGCCAGCAGTTTACCGGGACAGAGCGATAACTATGGCTACACCTTC. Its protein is CASSLPGQSDNYGYTF.

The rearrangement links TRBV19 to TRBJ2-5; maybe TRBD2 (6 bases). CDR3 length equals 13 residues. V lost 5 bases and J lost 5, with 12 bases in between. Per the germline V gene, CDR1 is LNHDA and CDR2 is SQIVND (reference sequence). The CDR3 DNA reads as TGTGCCAGTAGTCCCAGCGGGCGGGAGACCCAGTACTTC. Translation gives CASSPSGRETQYF.

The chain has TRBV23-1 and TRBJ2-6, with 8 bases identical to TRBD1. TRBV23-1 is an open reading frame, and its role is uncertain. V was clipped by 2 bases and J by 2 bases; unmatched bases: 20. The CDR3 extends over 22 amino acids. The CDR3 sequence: CASSQSNFPYGQGRTGANVLTF. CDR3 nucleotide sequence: TGCGCCAGCAGTCAAAGTAATTTTCCGTACGGACAGGGAAGAACTGGGGCCAACGTCCTGACTTTC.

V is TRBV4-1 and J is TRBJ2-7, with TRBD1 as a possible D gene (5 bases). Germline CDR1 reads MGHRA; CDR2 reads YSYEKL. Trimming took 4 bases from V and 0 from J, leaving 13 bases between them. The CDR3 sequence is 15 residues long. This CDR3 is CASSLTALGSYEQYF. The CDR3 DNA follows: TGCGCCAGCAGCCTGACAGCCCTCGGCTCCTACGAGCAGTACTTC.

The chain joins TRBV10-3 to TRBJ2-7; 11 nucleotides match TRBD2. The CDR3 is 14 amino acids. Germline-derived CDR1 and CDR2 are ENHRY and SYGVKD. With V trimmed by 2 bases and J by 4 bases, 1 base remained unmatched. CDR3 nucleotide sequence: TGTGCCATCAGTGAGGGGACTAGCGGTTACGAGCAGTACTTC. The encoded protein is CAISEGTSGYEQYF.

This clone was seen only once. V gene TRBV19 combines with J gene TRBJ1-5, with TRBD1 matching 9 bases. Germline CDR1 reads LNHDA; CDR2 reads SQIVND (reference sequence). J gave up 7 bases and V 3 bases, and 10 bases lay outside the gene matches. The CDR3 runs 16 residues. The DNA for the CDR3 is TGTGCCAGTAGTATGGTCCGACAGGGGGGTGAGCAGCCCCAGCATTTT. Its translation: CASSMVRQGGEQPQHF.

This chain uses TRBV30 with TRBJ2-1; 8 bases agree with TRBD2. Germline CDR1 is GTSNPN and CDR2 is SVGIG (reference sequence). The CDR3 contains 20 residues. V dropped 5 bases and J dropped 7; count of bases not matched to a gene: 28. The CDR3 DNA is TGTGCCTGGGGGTCCCCCGGCGGGGGGCGCTATTACGACCGCTGGAATGAGCAGTTCTTC. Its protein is CAWGSPGGGRYYDRWNEQFF.

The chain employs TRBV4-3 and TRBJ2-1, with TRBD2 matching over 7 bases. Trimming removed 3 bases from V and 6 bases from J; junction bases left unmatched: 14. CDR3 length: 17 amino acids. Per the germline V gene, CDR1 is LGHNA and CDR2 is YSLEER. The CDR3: CASSHPGSGVAGNEQFF. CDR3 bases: TGCGCCAGCAGCCACCCAGGGAGCGGGGTCGCCGGCAATGAGCAGTTCTTC.